This T cell receptor beta chain was recovered during a study of vaccination effects on CD4 cells after COVID-19. Assay used: immunoSEQ multiplex PCR; TCRdb lists only in-frame clones, some missing. Of tens of thousands of clones in the sample, around 66% are singletons; the top ten hold 10% to 15%. A note on this clone: Its specificity is not known.

Trimming stripped 7 bases from V and 0 bases from J, with 13 bases between. The CDR3 consists of 14 residues. Looked up from germline, CDR1 is SNHLY and CDR2 is FYNNEI. Sequencing in the ViraFEST assay came after antigen-specific CD4+ T cells had been expanded with viral peptide pools, which were used to stimulate PBMC. Upon completion of roughly ten days in culture, CD4+ T cells were isolated. Vaccine recipients had no previous SARS-CoV-2 infection; their nucleocapsid antibodies were negative. Cultures of some 1.8 million PBMC per well contained 10 IU/ml IL-2 plus 10 ug/ml peptides. IL-2 medium was substituted for half the medium on days 3 and 7.

Sequences were derived from CD4+ T cells from PBMCs cultured with HCoV-229E spike peptides, sampled before COVID-19 vaccination. The chain links TRBV2 to TRBJ2-7; D is possibly TRBD1 (6 bases). This TCR derives from a human donor who received a COVID-19 vaccine. Here the CDR3 DNA reads TGTGCCAGCACCCGTACAGGGACCTCCTACGAGCAGTACTTC. As protein: CASTRTGTSYEQYF.